The TCR beta chain described here comes from a study of human T cells and chemical hapten exposure. Time point described: pre-sensitization, week 0. Treatment: therapeutic diphenylcyclopropenone sensitization with weekly scalp DPC. MiXCR, run by TCRdb on the RACE reads, gives a single entry per CDR3 protein. The sample records about 260,000 distinct CDR3 sequences, over 8% being singletons. Trimming took off 5 bases at V and 3 bases at J, with 16 bases between the two ends. The CDR3 is 16 amino acids. CDR1 and CDR2 (germline): SGHTA, FQGNSA. The sequence was obtained from a woman aged 40 to 49 with alopecia areata. Some clones in this sample may be carry-over from other donors' samples. V gene TRBV7-2 combines with J gene TRBJ1-4; a possible D gene is TRBD1 (5 bases). The sample consisted of whole blood, taken in connection with sensitization to the hapten diphenylcyclopropenone (DPC). The CDR3 DNA reads as TGTGCCAGCAGCCCCGGGGTATTCAGGGCTAATGAAAAACTGTTTTTT. It is translated as CASSPGVFRANEKLFF.